The 21 T cell receptor beta chains below all came from one sample that was sequenced in a study of blood T cell repertoires in COVID-19. Repertoires were generated with immunoSEQ multiplex PCR, while TCRdb's copy carries only in-frame clones and drops some. The top ten clones hold approximately 5.1% of a sample with about 280,000 clones, roughly 85% of them seen once. Sequencing input: peripheral blood. Source of these receptors: a man between 45 and 60 years old with active or convalescent COVID-19.

V and J are TRBV3-1 (or the pseudogene TRBV3-2) and TRBJ1-3; 10 nucleotides line up with TRBD1. J lost 11 bases, V lost 3 bases, and 13 bases had no gene match. The germline V gene encodes CDR1 LGHDT and CDR2 YNNKEL (reference sequence). The CDR3 covers 16 residues. CDR3 region: CASSQEGQGDPVAIYF. CDR3 bases: TGTGCCAGCAGCCAGGAAGGACAGGGGGATCCGGTGGCCATATATTTT.

This clone was counted a single time. The V call is TRBV10-3, the J call TRBJ2-4; no definite D call. Germline CDR1 reads ENHRY; CDR2 reads SYGVKD. The CDR3 covers 14 residues. The ends were cut back, 10 bases at V and 0 bases at J, with 13 bases in the middle. The CDR3 region is CASTNALAKNIQYF. The CDR3 DNA is TGTGCCAGTACTAACGCACTAGCCAAAAACATTCAGTACTTC.

The chain joins TRBV7-6 to TRBJ2-3; 7 bases line up with TRBD2. The CDR3 contains 15 residues. Germline values: CDR1 SGHVS, CDR2 FNYEAQ. V lost 3 bases and J lost 2; bases outside the gene matches: 5. The CDR3 protein is CASSLYSGFTDTQYF. Written as DNA, the CDR3 is TGTGCCAGCAGCTTGTATAGCGGGTTCACAGATACGCAGTATTTT. The whole variable domain, filled in from reference TRBV7-6 and TRBJ2-3, reads GAGVSQSPRYKVTKRGQDVALRCDPISGHVSLYWYRQALGQGPEFLTYFNYEAQQDKSGLPNDRFSAERPEGSISTLTIQRTEQRDSAMYRCASSLYSGFTDTQYFGPGTRLTVL.

The genes are TRBV6-4 and TRBJ1-1, with D possibly being TRBD1 (5 bases). CDR1 and CDR2 from the germline V gene are MRHNA and SNTAGT. The V end lost 6 bases, the J end lost 0 bases, and 8 bases lay between the germline ends. This CDR3 comprises 13 residues. The CDR3 spells CASSRVMNTEAFF. DNA for the CDR3: TGTGCCAGCAGCAGGGTCATGAACACTGAAGCTTTCTTT.

The chain has TRBV4-3 and TRBJ2-3, with 12 bases fitting TRBD2. The CDR3 is made up of 18 amino acids. Trimming cost V 3 bases and J 0 bases; bases outside gene matches: 7. CDR1 and CDR2 from the germline V gene are LGHNA and YSLEER. This chain's CDR3 is CASSQRLAGATSTDTQYF. CDR3 DNA sequence: TGCGCCAGCAGCCAGAGACTAGCGGGAGCGACTAGCACAGATACGCAGTATTTT.

V and J are TRBV10-3 and TRBJ1-1; D remains ambiguous. The CDR3 is made up of 13 amino acids. V shed 5 bases and J shed 1 base, with 8 bases lying between them. Germline CDR1 and CDR2: ENHRY and SYGVKD. The CDR3 spells CAISNLGNTEAFF. The CDR3 region has the DNA TGTGCCATCAGTAACCTAGGGAACACTGAAGCTTTCTTT.

V gene TRBV5-6 combines with J gene TRBJ1-6; no clear D gene. Germline CDR1 reads SGHDT; CDR2 reads YYEEEE. The CDR3 runs 16 residues. V lost 4 bases, J lost 6 bases, and 17 bases lay in between. CDR3 residues: CASSRLEASVNSPLHF. The CDR3 DNA sequence: TGTGCCAGCAGCCGCCTAGAGGCGTCGGTTAATTCACCCCTCCACTTT.

The chain has TRBV5-8 and TRBJ2-7, with 9 bases lining up with TRBD1. Looked up from germline, CDR1 is SGHTS and CDR2 is YDEGEE. CDR3 size: 14 residues. J was trimmed by 5 bases and V by 6 bases; bases with no gene match: 9. CDR3 sequence reads: CASTLGTGYDEQYF. DNA of the CDR3: TGTGCCAGCACCCTCGGGACAGGGTATGACGAGCAGTACTTC.

The chain couples TRBV7-2 to TRBJ2-7, with 9 bases aligning to TRBD2. The germline CDR1 and CDR2 sequences are SGHTA and FQGNSA. This CDR3 has 14 amino acids. The trim removed 5 bases at V and 2 bases at J, leaving 4 bases unmatched. The CDR3: CASSPRGGAYEQYF. The CDR3 nucleotides are TGTGCCAGCAGCCCCCGCGGGGGGGCCTACGAGCAGTACTTC.

The V gene is TRBV27, the J gene TRBJ2-1; possibly TRBD1 for D (6 bases). The V end lost 0 bases, the J end lost 4 bases, and 19 bases lay between the germline ends. This CDR3 region has 18 residues. Germline-derived CDR1 and CDR2 are MNHEY and SMNVEV (reference sequence). CDR3 amino acids: CASSLSGSWGRRYNEQFF. The CDR3 DNA reads as TGTGCCAGCAGTTTATCGGGGTCGTGGGGGCGCCGGTACAATGAGCAGTTCTTC.

CDR3 amino acids: CASSSRESEQYF. In DNA, the CDR3 is TGTGCCAGCAGCTCCCGAGAAAGCGAGCAGTACTTC. This rearrangement joins TRBV9 to TRBJ2-7; D remains ambiguous. Trimming shortened V by 4 bases and J by 6 bases, and 11 bases separated the two germline ends. Germline CDR1 SGDLS, CDR2 YYNGEE. This CDR3 has 12 amino acids.

The genes are TRBV7-9 and TRBJ2-5, with 10 bases matching TRBD2. The trim removed 7 bases at V and 5 bases at J, leaving 4 bases unmatched. Germline V gene sequence: CDR1 SEHNR, CDR2 FQNEAQ (reference sequence). The CDR3 loop spans 13 amino acids. This CDR3 is CASKREGSETQYF. The CDR3 coding sequence is TGTGCCAGCAAGCGGGAGGGCTCGGAGACCCAGTACTTC.

The chain recombines TRBV6-5 with TRBJ2-3, with 12 positions matching TRBD1. The CDR3 covers 15 residues. From germline, CDR1 is MNHEY and CDR2 SVGAGI. The trim removed 6 bases at V and 5 bases at J, leaving 6 bases unmatched. The CDR3 protein is CASSGTGGAGDTQYF. DNA for the CDR3: TGTGCCAGCAGCGGGACAGGGGGCGCGGGAGATACGCAGTATTTT.

The J gene is TRBJ2-1, the V gene TRBV7-2; 13 bases are a match to TRBD2. V gave up 5 bases and J gave up 9 bases; unmatched junction bases: 7. CDR1 is SGHTA and CDR2 is FQGNSA in the germline V gene. This CDR3 has 15 residues. The CDR3: CASSRTSGRAVEQFF. CDR3 bases: TGTGCCAGCAGCCGTACTAGCGGGAGGGCCGTTGAGCAGTTCTTC.

The V call is TRBV3-1 (or the pseudogene TRBV3-2), the J call TRBJ2-1; TRBD1 matches at 11 bases. The CDR3 is 14 residues long. Germline V gene lookup returns CDR1 LGHDT and CDR2 YNNKEL (reference sequence). With V trimmed by 6 bases and J by 3 bases, 1 base remained unmatched. The CDR3 reads CASRGTGGYNEQFF. As DNA, the CDR3 is TGTGCCAGCAGGGGGACAGGGGGCTACAATGAGCAGTTCTTC.

This rearrangement joins TRBV5-5 to TRBJ2-2, with TRBD2 identical over 14 bases. The CDR3 is 18 amino acids. Losses at the gene ends were 3 bases for V and 2 bases for J; bases not matched to a gene: 6. Germline-derived CDR1 and CDR2 are SGHKS and YYEKEE (reference sequence). The CDR3 DNA is TGTGCCAGCAGCTCCAGGACTAGCGGGAGGATTAACACCGGGGAGCTGTTTTTT. Its translation: CASSSRTSGRINTGELFF.

V usage is TRBV2 and J usage is TRBJ2-7; D is unresolved. The CDR3 length is 12 residues. Trimming removed 4 bases from V and 2 bases from J, with 6 bases in between. The germline gives CDR1 SNHLY, CDR2 FYNNEI. CDR3 in amino acids: CASSVVTYEQYF. The CDR3 nucleotides are TGTGCCAGCAGTGTAGTAACCTACGAGCAGTACTTC.

The V call is TRBV10-3, the J call TRBJ2-7; TRBD2 agrees at 13 bases. The CDR3 loop spans 16 amino acids. The germline gives CDR1 ENHRY, CDR2 SYGVKD. V shed 3 bases, J shed 1 base, and the junction held 3 bases outside the gene matches. CDR3 in DNA: TGTGCCATCAGTGACGGACTAGCGGGAGCGTCCTACGAGCAGTACTTC. Its protein is CAISDGLAGASYEQYF.

V is TRBV10-2 and J is TRBJ2-7, with TRBD1 as a possible D gene (5 bases). Germline-derived CDR1 and CDR2 are WSHSY and SAAADI. Trimming took off 2 bases at V and 6 bases at J, with 17 bases between the two ends. The CDR3 is 15 residues long. CDR3 sequence reads: CASSETPPRQFEQYF. As DNA, the CDR3 is TGCGCCAGCAGTGAGACCCCCCCTAGACAGTTCGAGCAGTACTTC.

The genes are TRBV7-9 and TRBJ1-6, with D unclear. Germline assignment: CDR1 SEHNR and CDR2 FQNEAQ (reference sequence). The CDR3 totals 17 residues. V was cut by 5 bases and J by 10 bases, with 24 bases left in between. The CDR3 spells CASSNSLPGVGGSPLHF. DNA of the CDR3: TGTGCCAGCAGCAATTCCCTCCCCGGTGTAGGAGGCTCACCCCTCCACTTT.

This clone was recorded only once. The V and J genes are TRBV28 and TRBJ2-3; 8 bases align to TRBD2. The trim removed 5 bases at V and 2 bases at J, leaving 9 bases unmatched. CDR1 is MDHEN, CDR2 SYDVKM, per germline. The CDR3 spans 16 residues. The CDR3 sequence is CASSPSFGRVTDTQYF. The CDR3 DNA sequence: TGTGCCAGCAGTCCATCTTTCGGGAGGGTCACAGATACGCAGTATTTT.